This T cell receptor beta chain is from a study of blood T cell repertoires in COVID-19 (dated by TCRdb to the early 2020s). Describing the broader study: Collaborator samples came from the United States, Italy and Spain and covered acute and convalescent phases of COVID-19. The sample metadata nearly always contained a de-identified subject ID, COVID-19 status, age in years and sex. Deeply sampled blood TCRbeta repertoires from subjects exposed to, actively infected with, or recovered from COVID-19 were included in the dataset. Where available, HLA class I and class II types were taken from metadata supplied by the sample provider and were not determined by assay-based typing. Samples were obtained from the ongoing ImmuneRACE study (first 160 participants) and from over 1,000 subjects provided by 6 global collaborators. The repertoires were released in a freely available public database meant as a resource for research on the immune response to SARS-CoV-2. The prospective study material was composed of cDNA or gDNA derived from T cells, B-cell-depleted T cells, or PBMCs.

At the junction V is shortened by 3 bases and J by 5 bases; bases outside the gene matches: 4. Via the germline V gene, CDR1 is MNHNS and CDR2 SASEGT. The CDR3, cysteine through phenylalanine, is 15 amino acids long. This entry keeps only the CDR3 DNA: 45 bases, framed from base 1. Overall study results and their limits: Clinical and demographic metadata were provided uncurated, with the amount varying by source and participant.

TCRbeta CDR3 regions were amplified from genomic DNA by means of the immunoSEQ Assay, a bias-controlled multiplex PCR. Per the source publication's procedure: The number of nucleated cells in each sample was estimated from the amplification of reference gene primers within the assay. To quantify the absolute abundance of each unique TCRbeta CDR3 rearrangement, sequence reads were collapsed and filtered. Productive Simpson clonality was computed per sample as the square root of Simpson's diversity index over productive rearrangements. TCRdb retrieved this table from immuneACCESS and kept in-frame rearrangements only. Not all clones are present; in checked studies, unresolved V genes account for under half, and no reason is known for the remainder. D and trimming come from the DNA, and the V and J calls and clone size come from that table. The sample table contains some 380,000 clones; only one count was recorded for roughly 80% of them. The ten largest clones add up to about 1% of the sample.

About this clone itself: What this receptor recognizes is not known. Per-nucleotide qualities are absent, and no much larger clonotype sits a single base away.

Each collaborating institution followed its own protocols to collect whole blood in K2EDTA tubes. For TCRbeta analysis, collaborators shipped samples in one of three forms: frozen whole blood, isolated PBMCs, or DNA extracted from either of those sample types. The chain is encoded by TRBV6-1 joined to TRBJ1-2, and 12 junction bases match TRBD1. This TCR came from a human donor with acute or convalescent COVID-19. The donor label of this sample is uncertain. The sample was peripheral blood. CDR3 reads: CASSEGQGAWYGYTF. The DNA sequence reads TGTGCCAGCAGTGAGGGACAGGGGGCATGGTATGGCTACACCTTC.